These 12 T cell receptor beta chains share one sample of origin, sequenced in a study of post-analysis software for immune sequencing data. cDNA libraries for TCR beta contained unique molecular identifiers. One entry per CDR3 protein results from TCRdb running MiXCR on the PCR reads. The sample has 160,000 or so distinct CDR3 sequences; 35% to 40% are singletons. The material was blood, obtained after autologous hematopoietic stem cell transplantation. Receptors were obtained from a girl under 18 with multiple sclerosis.

The rearrangement links TRBV29-1 to TRBJ2-1; D uncertain. Looked up from germline, CDR1 is SQVTM and CDR2 is ANQGSEA. The CDR3 is made up of 13 amino acids. The V end was cut by 4 bases, the J end by 3 bases, with 10 bases between. The CDR3 region has the DNA TGCAGCGTTGGAGTGGTGAACTACAATGAGCAGTTCTTC. It is translated as CSVGVVNYNEQFF.

This clonotype has only a few counts. The CDR3 DNA reads as TGTGCCAGCACCGCAATGGGACGGGGAGGCACAGATACGCAGTATTTT. Amino acid sequence: CASTAMGRGGTDTQYF. The chain links TRBV27 to TRBJ2-3; D tentatively reads TRBD1 or TRBD2 (5 bases each). This CDR3 has 16 amino acids. The germline CDR1 and CDR2 sequences are MNHEY and SMNVEV (reference sequence). V gave up 7 bases and J gave up 1 base, with 18 bases separating them.

About this clonotype: A much larger clone lies one base from this, so it may be a read error. V and J are TRBV29-1 and TRBJ2-1; D unresolved. There are 14 residues in the CDR3. Germline V gives CDR1 SQVTM, CDR2 ANQGSEA. The CDR3 region has the DNA TGCAGCGTTGAACGCACAGAACCCTACGATGAGCAGTTCTTC. Its translation: CSVERTEPYDEQFF.

The rearrangement uses TRBV7-9 and TRBJ2-4; D is possibly TRBD1 (5 bases). Gene TRBJ2-7 matches the end of the DNA better, so the J call may be wrong. CDR1 is SEHNR, CDR2 FQNEAQ, per germline (reference sequence). The CDR3 spans 15 residues. This chain's CDR3 is CASSVRQTEVYEQYF. DNA for the CDR3: TGTGCCAGCAGCGTGCGACAGACTGAAGTCTACGAGCAGTACTTC.

J is TRBJ1-5 and V is TRBV18; D not certain. V lost 2 bases and J 9 bases, leaving 11 bases between the germline ends. Looked up from germline, CDR1 is KGHSH and CDR2 is LQKENI. The CDR3 contains 13 residues. This CDR3 is CASSPVARRPQHF. As DNA, the CDR3 is TGTGCCAGCTCACCAGTGGCAAGGCGGCCCCAGCATTTT.

The chain has TRBV29-1 and TRBJ2-1; 11 bases line up with TRBD2. This CDR3 comprises 16 residues. From germline, CDR1 is SQVTM and CDR2 ANQGSEA. V lost 0 bases and J lost 8; bases outside the gene matches: 9. The CDR3 DNA reads as TGCAGCGTTGAAGATCGTAGCGGGAGGGTCTCAGATGAGCAGTTCTTC. Its translation is CSVEDRSGRVSDEQFF.

This chain links TRBV6-1 with TRBJ1-5; TRBD1 agrees at 10 bases. V trimming: 6 bases; J trimming: 6 bases; junction bases outside the gene matches: 14. From germline, CDR1 is MNHNS and CDR2 SASEGT. CDR3 length: 17 residues. Here the CDR3 reads CASRRFRQGAYPQPQHF. Here the CDR3 DNA reads TGTGCCAGCAGGCGTTTCAGACAGGGGGCATACCCTCAGCCCCAGCATTTT.

The V gene is TRBV20-1, the J gene TRBJ2-1; 10 bases match TRBD2. The J segment lost 3 bases and the V segment lost 0 bases, leaving 11 bases of the junction unmatched. The CDR3 extends over 18 amino acids. CDR1 is DFQATT and CDR2 is SNEGSKA in the germline V gene (reference sequence). CDR3 coding DNA: TGCAGTGCTAGAGATTCGGCTAGCGGGAGAGGGTACTACAATGAGCAGTTCTTC. Its translation: CSARDSASGRGYYNEQFF.

This clonotype came up a few times. The J gene is TRBJ2-7, the V gene TRBV14; D ambiguous. V was cut by 2 bases and J by 12 bases, with 17 bases left in between. Germline V gene data show CDR1 as SGHDN and CDR2 as FVKESK. This CDR3 has 13 residues. CDR3 sequence: CASSQSYGPPRYF. Here the CDR3 DNA reads TGTGCCAGCAGCCAATCTTACGGACCACCCCGGTACTTC.

The V call is TRBV6-2 or TRBV6-3, the J call TRBJ2-4; unclear D gene. The CDR3 covers 13 residues. Germline V lookup: CDR1 MNHEY, CDR2 SVGEGT. V lost 5 bases to trimming and J lost 6 bases, with 11 bases between them. The CDR3: CASSHTLGNIQYF. The CDR3 DNA reads TGTGCCAGCAGTCACACTCTCGGAAACATTCAGTACTTC.

CDR3 nucleotides: TGTGCCTGGAGTGTACCCCCTCAGCCCCAGCATTTT. Translated, it gives CAWSVPPQPQHF. The V gene is TRBV30, the J gene TRBJ1-5; D remains ambiguous. Germline CDR1 reads GTSNPN; CDR2 reads SVGIG (reference sequence). The CDR3 sequence is 12 residues long. Trimming left V 0 bases short and J 6 bases short, with 6 bases between.

This clonotype was counted only a few times. The chain links TRBV20-1 to TRBJ2-5, with D uncertain. Trimming took off 1 base at V and 3 bases at J, with 15 bases between the two ends. The CDR3 sequence is 15 residues long. Germline V gives CDR1 DFQATT, CDR2 SNEGSKA (reference sequence). CDR3 in amino acids: CSARGLLPQKETQYF. CDR3 sequence (DNA): TGCAGTGCTAGAGGCCTTCTACCACAGAAAGAGACCCAGTACTTC.